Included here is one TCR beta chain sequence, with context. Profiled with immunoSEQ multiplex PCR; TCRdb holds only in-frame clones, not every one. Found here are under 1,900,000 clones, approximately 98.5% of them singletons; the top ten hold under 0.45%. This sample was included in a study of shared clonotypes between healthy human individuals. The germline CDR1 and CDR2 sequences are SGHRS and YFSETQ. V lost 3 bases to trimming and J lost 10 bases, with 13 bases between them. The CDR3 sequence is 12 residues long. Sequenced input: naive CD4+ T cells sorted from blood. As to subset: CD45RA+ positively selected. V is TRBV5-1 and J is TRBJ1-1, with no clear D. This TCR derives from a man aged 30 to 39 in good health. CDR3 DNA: TGCGCCAGCAGCTCCAACTTCGAGGGAGCTTTCTTT. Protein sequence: CASSSNFEGAFF.